This entry lists 29 T cell receptor beta chains sequenced from one sample in a study of OX40 agonist ivuxolimab in advanced cancers. Assay used: immunoSEQ multiplex PCR; TCRdb lists only in-frame clones, some missing. The repertoire holds under 75,000 clones, with around 81% as singletons. The input for sequencing was CD4+ or CD8+ T cells sorted from blood, taken in a trial of the OX40 agonist ivuxolimab. Every receptor here comes from an adult with an advanced solid tumor such as melanoma, head and neck, liver or kidney cancer.

This clone was found once. The rearrangement links TRBV27 to TRBJ1-4, with D possibly being TRBD1 (6 bases). Germline V gene lookup returns CDR1 MNHEY and CDR2 SMNVEV (reference sequence). V lost 6 bases and J lost 5, with 7 bases in between. This CDR3 comprises 12 residues. The CDR3 DNA is TGTGCCAGCAGAGACAGGAATGAAAAACTGTTTTTT. It translates to CASRDRNEKLFF.

V gene TRBV4-2 combines with J gene TRBJ1-1; tentatively, D is TRBD1 (5 bases). CDR3 size: 16 residues. Germline V gene sequence: CDR1 LGHNA, CDR2 YNFKEQ. The V end was cut by 2 bases, the J end by 0 bases, with 13 bases between. CDR3 in amino acids: CASSQTPGGVNTEAFF. As DNA, the CDR3 is TGTGCCAGCAGCCAAACTCCCGGAGGGGTGAACACTGAAGCTTTCTTT.

The CDR3 reads CASSFSGQGRTYNEQFF. As DNA, the CDR3 is TGTGCCAGCAGCTTCTCCGGACAGGGAAGAACCTACAATGAGCAGTTCTTC. This sequence joins TRBV7-9 and TRBJ2-1; 8 bases are a match to TRBD1. Germline V CDR1 and CDR2: SEHNR, FQNEAQ (reference sequence). CDR3 length: 17 residues. The ends lost 3 bases at V and 2 bases at J; junction bases unmatched: 9.

This chain joins TRBV4-2 and TRBJ1-6; no definite D call. Trimming pared 7 bases from V and 1 base from J, leaving 11 bases between. The germline CDR1 and CDR2 sequences are LGHNA and YNFKEQ. The CDR3 contains 15 residues. The CDR3 loop reads CASKMASSYNSPLHF. The CDR3, as DNA: TGTGCCAGCAAGATGGCGAGTTCCTATAATTCACCCCTCCACTTT.

CDR3 coding DNA: TGCGCCAGCAGCTTCGGGGAGGGGGATCGAATAGCTTTCTTT. Its translation: CASSFGEGDRIAFF. The rearrangement uses TRBV5-1 and TRBJ1-1, with D maybe TRBD1 (6 bases). The CDR3 consists of 14 residues. With 2 bases removed from V and 10 bases from J, the gap between germline ends came to 18 bases. Germline V gives CDR1 SGHRS, CDR2 YFSETQ.

This clone was seen a few times. V gene TRBV6-4 combines with J gene TRBJ1-2; possibly TRBD1 for D (5 bases). The germline V gene encodes CDR1 MRHNA and CDR2 SNTAGT. V lost 6 bases to trimming and J lost 2 bases, with 10 bases between them. This CDR3 comprises 13 residues. In DNA form, the CDR3 reads TGTGCCAGCAGCCGGGACGAAAACTATGGCTACACCTTC. Its translation: CASSRDENYGYTF.

The V call is TRBV7-2, the J call TRBJ1-1; D perhaps matches TRBD1 (5 bases). This CDR3 comprises 14 residues. The germline V gene encodes CDR1 SGHTA and CDR2 FQGNSA. V was trimmed by 5 bases and J by 8 bases, leaving 18 bases between them. CDR3 in amino acids: CASSPRWGGWEAFF. The CDR3 DNA reads as TGTGCCAGCAGCCCCCGGTGGGGCGGCTGGGAAGCTTTCTTT.

V gene TRBV5-1 combines with J gene TRBJ2-1; 8 positions match TRBD2. Trimming took 4 bases from V and 4 from J; bases not matched to a gene: 7. The CDR3 spans 15 residues. The germline V gene encodes CDR1 SGHRS and CDR2 YFSETQ. CDR3 residues: CASSGGLVLYNEQFF. CDR3 nucleotide sequence: TGCGCCAGCAGCGGGGGACTAGTTCTATACAATGAGCAGTTCTTC.

This rearrangement joins TRBV12-5 to TRBJ1-1, with D tentatively TRBD1 (5 bases). The CDR3 is made up of 14 amino acids. V was pared by 6 bases and J by 3 bases, with 14 bases between. CDR1 is LGHNT, CDR2 FRNRAP, per germline. The CDR3 coding sequence is TGTGCTAGTGGGGCAGGGTTTGTAGACACTGAAGCTTTCTTT. This encodes CASGAGFVDTEAFF.

V gene TRBV19 combines with J gene TRBJ1-1; the D gene is possibly TRBD1 (5 bases). The germline CDR1 and CDR2 sequences are LNHDA and SQIVND (reference sequence). V lost 2 bases to trimming and J lost 10 bases, with 14 bases between them. The CDR3 length is 13 residues. CDR3 coding DNA: TGTGCCAGTAGTATATCGAGGGGAAGGGGAGCTTTCTTT. Encoded protein: CASSISRGRGAFF.

The CDR3 here is CASSLGVGYGAEAFF. The CDR3 region has the DNA TGCGCCAGCAGCCTTGGTGTAGGGTATGGGGCTGAAGCTTTCTTT. This rearrangement joins TRBV5-1 to TRBJ1-1; D remains unclear. Germline V gives CDR1 SGHRS, CDR2 YFSETQ. With 4 bases removed from V and 6 bases from J, the gap between germline ends came to 19 bases. The CDR3 consists of 15 residues. Full variable domain (rest looked up from reference TRBV5-1 and TRBJ1-1): KAGVTQTPRYLIKTRGQQVTLSCSPISGHRSVSWYQQTPGQGLQFLFEYFSETQRNKGNFPGRFSGRQFSNSRSEMNVSTLELGDSALYLCASSLGVGYGAEAFFGQGTRLTVV.

The J gene is TRBJ1-2, the V gene TRBV6-5; D is uncertain. Trimming shortened V by 6 bases and J by 8 bases, and 13 bases separated the two germline ends. This CDR3 contains 12 residues. Germline V lookup: CDR1 MNHEY, CDR2 SVGAGI. The CDR3 sequence is CASSSSRSGYTF. DNA for the CDR3: TGTGCCAGCAGCAGTTCTAGGTCCGGCTACACCTTC.

The CDR3 sequence is CASSHSRLGRYEQYF. CDR3 sequence (DNA): TGTGCCAGCTCGCATTCCCGACTGGGACGCTACGAGCAGTACTTC. The chain couples TRBV18 to TRBJ2-7, with D perhaps assigned TRBD1 or TRBD2 (5 bases each). The CDR3 runs to 15 residues. Germline V lookup: CDR1 KGHSH, CDR2 LQKENI. V lost 6 bases to trimming and J lost 3 bases, with 18 bases between them.

The chain has TRBV19 and TRBJ2-1; TRBD2 aligns across 10 bases. The CDR3 consists of 17 residues. Losses at the gene ends were 3 bases for V and 2 bases for J; bases not matched to a gene: 7. Per germline, CDR1 LNHDA and CDR2 SQIVND (reference sequence). The CDR3 DNA reads TGTGCCAGTAGTATTAGCGGGGGGACCGCTGCCTACAATGAGCAGTTCTTC. The encoded protein is CASSISGGTAAYNEQFF.

The chain employs TRBV5-6 and TRBJ2-1, with 8 positions matching TRBD1. CDR1 and CDR2 (germline): SGHDT, YYEEEE. V trimming: 0 bases; J trimming: 5 bases; junction bases outside the gene matches: 7. The length of the CDR3 is 16 residues. CDR3 DNA sequence: TGTGCCAGCAGCTTGGCCGGACAGGGTAGTCACAATGAGCAGTTCTTC. This encodes CASSLAGQGSHNEQFF.

The chain uses TRBV5-6 and TRBJ1-1, with no clear D. The germline V gene encodes CDR1 SGHDT and CDR2 YYEEEE. The CDR3 consists of 16 residues. Trimming pared 4 bases from V and 0 bases from J, leaving 16 bases between. CDR3 amino acids: CASSTVVSVMNTEAFF. In DNA, the CDR3 is TGTGCCAGCAGCACGGTCGTGTCCGTCATGAACACTGAAGCTTTCTTT.

This chain links TRBV7-9 with TRBJ2-2; D is unresolved. The germline V gene encodes CDR1 SEHNR and CDR2 FQNEAQ (reference sequence). The CDR3 sequence is 14 residues long. The V end lost 5 bases, the J end lost 4 bases, and 11 bases lay between the germline ends. In nucleotides, the CDR3 is TGTGCCAGCAGCCCGGACGGCCGCACCGGGGAGCTGTTTTTT. It translates to CASSPDGRTGELFF. The full variable domain, its missing parts supplied by reference TRBV7-9 and TRBJ2-2, is DTGVSQNPRHKITKRGQNVTFRCDPISEHNRLYWYRQTLGQGPEFLTYFQNEAQLEKSRLLSDRFSAERPKGSFSTLEIQRTEQGDSAMYLCASSPDGRTGELFFGEGSRLTVL.

This clone was picked up one time. V is TRBV10-3 and J is TRBJ1-3; 7 positions match TRBD1. Unmatched junction bases numbered 8, after V lost 3 bases and J lost 0 bases. Germline V CDR1 and CDR2: ENHRY, SYGVKD. The length of the CDR3 is 17 residues. In DNA form, the CDR3 reads TGTGCCATCAGTGATACGGACAGGCTATTCTCTGGAAACACCATATATTTT. It yields the protein CAISDTDRLFSGNTIYF.

Comments on this clone: Other DNA sequences of this sample code for an identical CDR3. The chain has TRBV7-9 and TRBJ2-3, with D unclear. The V gene's germline CDR1 is SEHNR and CDR2 FQNEAQ (reference sequence). Trimming stripped 6 bases from V and 1 base from J, with 14 bases between. The CDR3 is made up of 15 amino acids. CDR3 in amino acids: CASSGGAPGTDTQYF. In nucleotides, the CDR3 is TGTGCCAGCAGTGGCGGAGCCCCAGGCACAGATACGCAGTATTTT.

The chain employs TRBV19 and TRBJ1-5; D uncertain. CDR3 size: 14 residues. Deletions cut 7 bases from V and 3 bases from J, with 13 bases between. The germline CDR1 and CDR2 sequences are LNHDA and SQIVND (reference sequence). CDR3 sequence: CASKGRLDNQPQHF. The CDR3 bases are TGTGCCAGTAAGGGCAGGTTGGACAATCAGCCCCAGCATTTT.

J is TRBJ1-1 and V is TRBV11-2, with a possible D match to TRBD1 (6 bases). Between the trimmed V and J ends, which lost 3 bases and 1 base, there was a span of 9 bases. The CDR3 consists of 14 residues. The germline CDR1 and CDR2 sequences are SGHAT and FQNNGV. CDR3 coding DNA: TGTGCCAGCAGCTTGGGACAACAGAACACTGAAGCTTTCTTT. Protein product: CASSLGQQNTEAFF. Full variable domain (remainder filled in from reference TRBV11-2 and TRBJ1-1): EAGVAQSPRYKIIEKRQSVAFWCNPISGHATLYWYQQILGQGPKLLIQFQNNGVVDDSQLPKDRFSAERLKGVDSTLKIQPAKLEDSAVYLCASSLGQQNTEAFFGQGTRLTVV.

CDR3 sequence reads: CASSLDPSNQPQHF. The CDR3, as DNA: TGTGCCAGCAGCTTAGATCCTAGCAATCAGCCCCAGCATTTT. The chain recombines TRBV7-8 with TRBJ1-5; D not certain. V shed 1 base and J shed 0 bases, with 4 bases lying between them. The germline gives CDR1 SGHVS, CDR2 FQNEAQ. The CDR3 loop spans 14 amino acids. Supplemented by reference TRBV7-8 and TRBJ1-5, the full variable domain reads GAGVSQSPRYKVAKRGQDVALRCDPISGHVSLFWYQQALGQGPEFLTYFQNEAQLDKSGLPSDRFFAERPEGSVSTLKIQRTQQEDSAVYLCASSLDPSNQPQHFGDGTRLSIL.

The chain couples TRBV5-6 to TRBJ1-1; tentative D call: TRBD1 (5 bases). The ends were cut back, 1 base at V and 6 bases at J, with 22 bases in the middle. CDR1 SGHDT and CDR2 YYEEEE come from the germline V gene. The CDR3 has 17 residues. CDR3 region: CASSLFVDSRPLPEAFF. CDR3 coding DNA: TGTGCCAGCAGCTTGTTTGTAGACAGCAGACCACTTCCTGAAGCTTTCTTT.

The J gene is TRBJ2-7, the V gene TRBV7-9; D might be TRBD1 (5 bases). Germline V CDR1 and CDR2: SEHNR, FQNEAQ (reference sequence). The germline V and J ends were trimmed by 5 bases and 3 bases, with 11 bases remaining between them. This CDR3 region has 13 residues. CDR3 sequence reads: CASSNDQGYEQYF. CDR3 nucleotides: TGTGCCAGCAGCAATGATCAGGGCTACGAGCAGTACTTC.

The chain joins TRBV10-3 to TRBJ1-3; D remains ambiguous. Per germline, CDR1 ENHRY and CDR2 SYGVKD. The length of the CDR3 is 13 residues. Trimming took off 11 bases at V and 0 bases at J, with 11 bases between the two ends. CDR3 DNA sequence: TGTGCCGCCCACACCCGCTCTGGAAACACCATATATTTT. This codes for CAAHTRSGNTIYF.

The CDR3 DNA reads as TGTGCCAGCAGCTTAGGGGGACTAGCGTTAGAGACCCAGTACTTC. It yields the protein CASSLGGLALETQYF. The chain combines TRBV7-2 with TRBJ2-5; TRBD2 agrees at 10 bases. Germline lookup yields CDR1 SGHTA and CDR2 FQGNSA. This CDR3 region has 15 residues. The J segment lost 4 bases and the V segment lost 1 base, leaving 3 bases of the junction unmatched.

The chain combines TRBV30 with TRBJ1-5; D perhaps matches TRBD1 (5 bases). Looked up from germline, CDR1 is GTSNPN and CDR2 is SVGIG (reference sequence). V was trimmed by 1 base and J by 3 bases, leaving 7 bases between them. CDR3 length: 13 residues. CDR3 DNA sequence: TGTGCCTGGAGTGAGGGACTCAATCAGCCCCAGCATTTT. Protein: CAWSEGLNQPQHF.

This clone was detected ten times or more. The junction shows a germline mismatch at one end, possibly a read error. The chain combines TRBV2 with TRBJ2-1; D gene ambiguous. The CDR3 length is 12 residues. Germline CDR1 is SNHLY and CDR2 is FYNNEI. The CDR3 reads CASSESHLIALF. CDR3 DNA: TGTGCCAGCAGTGAGTCACACCTCATCGCACTCTTC. The full variable domain, with the rest looked up from reference TRBV2 and TRBJ2-1, is EPEVTQTPSHQVTQMGQEVILRCVPISNHLYFYWYRQILGQKVEFLVSFYNNEISEKSEIFDDQFSVERPDGSNFTLKIRSTKLEDSAMYFCASSESHLIALFGPGTRLTVL.

The chain has TRBV6-1 and TRBJ1-5; 7 bases match TRBD1. J gave up 4 bases and V 6 bases, and 9 bases lay outside the gene matches. Per the germline V gene, CDR1 is MNHNS and CDR2 is SASEGT. CDR3 size: 15 residues. The CDR3 sequence: CASRLGGQLNQPQHF. The CDR3 coding sequence is TGTGCCAGCAGACTTGGGGGACAGTTAAATCAGCCCCAGCATTTT.